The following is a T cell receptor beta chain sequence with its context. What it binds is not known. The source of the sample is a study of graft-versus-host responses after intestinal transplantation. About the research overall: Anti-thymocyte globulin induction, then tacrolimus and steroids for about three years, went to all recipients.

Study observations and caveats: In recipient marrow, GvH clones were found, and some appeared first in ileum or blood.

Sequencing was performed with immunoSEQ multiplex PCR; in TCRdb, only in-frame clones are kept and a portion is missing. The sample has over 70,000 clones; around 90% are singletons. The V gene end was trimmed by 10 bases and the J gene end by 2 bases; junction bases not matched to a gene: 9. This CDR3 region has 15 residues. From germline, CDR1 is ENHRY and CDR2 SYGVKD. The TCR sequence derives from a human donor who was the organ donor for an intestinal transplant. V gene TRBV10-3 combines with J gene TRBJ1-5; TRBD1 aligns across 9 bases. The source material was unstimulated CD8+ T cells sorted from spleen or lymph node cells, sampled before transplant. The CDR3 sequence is CATGTGRKGNQPQHF. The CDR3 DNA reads TGTGCCACTGGGACAGGGAGGAAAGGCAATCAGCCCCAGCATTTT.